This TCR beta chain was obtained from a study of blood T cell repertoires in COVID-19. Across the whole study: Material from acute and convalescent COVID-19 was sourced from the United States, Italy and Spain. Sources were T cells, B-cell-depleted T cells, or PBMCs; the material itself was cDNA or gDNA.

Here immunoSEQ multiplex PCR was the method, and the copy in TCRdb shows in-frame clones only, minus some. Of about 200,000 clones in the sample, 85% to 90% were seen once. This clonotype was sampled from a man between 45 and 60 years old with acute or convalescent COVID-19. Sequencing was performed on peripheral blood.

The CDR3 sequence is CASSLLKGANTGELFF. CDR3 in DNA: TGTGCCAGCAGCCTCCTGAAGGGAGCGAACACCGGGGAGCTGTTTTTT. J is TRBJ2-2 and V is TRBV3-1 (or the pseudogene TRBV3-2), with D perhaps TRBD2 (5 bases). Germline values: CDR1 LGHDT, CDR2 YNNKEL (reference sequence). V lost 4 bases, J lost 0 bases, and 12 bases lay in between. This CDR3 is built from 16 residues.